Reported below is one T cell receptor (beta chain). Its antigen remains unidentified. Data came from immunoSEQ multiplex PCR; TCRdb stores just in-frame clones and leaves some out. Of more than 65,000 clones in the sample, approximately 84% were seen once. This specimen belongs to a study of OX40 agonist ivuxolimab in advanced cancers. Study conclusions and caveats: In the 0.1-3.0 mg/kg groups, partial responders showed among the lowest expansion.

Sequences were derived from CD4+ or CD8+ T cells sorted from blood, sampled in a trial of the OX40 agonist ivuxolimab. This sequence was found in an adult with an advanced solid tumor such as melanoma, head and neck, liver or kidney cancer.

The CDR3 loop is CARTGASGPHNEQFF. The CDR3 nucleotides are TGTGCCAGGACAGGGGCAAGCGGACCTCACAATGAGCAGTTCTTC. The rearrangement links TRBV2 to TRBJ2-1; 8 nucleotides align to TRBD1. The CDR3 runs 15 residues. The trim removed 9 bases at V and 5 bases at J, leaving 12 bases unmatched. Germline CDR1 and CDR2: SNHLY and FYNNEI.